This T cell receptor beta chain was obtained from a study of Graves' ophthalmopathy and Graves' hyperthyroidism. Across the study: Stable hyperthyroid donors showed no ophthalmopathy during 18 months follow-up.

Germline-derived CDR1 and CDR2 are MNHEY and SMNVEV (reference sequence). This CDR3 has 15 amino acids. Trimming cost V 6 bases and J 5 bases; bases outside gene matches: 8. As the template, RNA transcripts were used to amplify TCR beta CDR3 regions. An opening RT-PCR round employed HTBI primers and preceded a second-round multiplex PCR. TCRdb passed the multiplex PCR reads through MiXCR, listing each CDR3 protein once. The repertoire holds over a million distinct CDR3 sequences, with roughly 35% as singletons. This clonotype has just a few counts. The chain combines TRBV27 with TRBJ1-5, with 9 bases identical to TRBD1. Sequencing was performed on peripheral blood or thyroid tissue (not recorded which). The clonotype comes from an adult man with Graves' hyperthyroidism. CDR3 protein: CASSPDRGIDQPQHF. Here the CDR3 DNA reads TGTGCCAGCAGCCCGGACAGGGGAATCGATCAGCCCCAGCATTTT.